The rows below give T cell receptor beta chains drawn from one sample of a study of T cells in Graves' hyperthyroidism and ophthalmopathy. A single record per CDR3 protein comes from TCRdb applying MiXCR to the multiplex PCR reads. The table lists about 480,000 distinct CDR3 sequences, 22% of them singletons. Material: blood. The receptors were gathered from a woman between 65 and 79 years old with Graves' ophthalmopathy. CDR3s leave out the opening cysteine and the closing phenylalanine or tryptophan. The listing skips clone size in some rows; elsewhere it reads once, few, many or a size class.

V | size | CDR3
TRBV12-3/TRBV12-4 | few | ASSLAGGVKNIQY
TRBV19 | . | ASSIAISSGANVLT
TRBV10-3 | . | AISEGRGNGPQH
TRBV19 | . | ATSDRGRGGGTGAF
TRBV3-1 | . | ASSQGPPLGPTDTQY
TRBV6-2/TRBV6-3 | few | ASSSRAGAFYGYT
TRBV7-9 | . | ASSRPPARETQY
TRBV7-2 | many | ASSLVARAGGGRTDTQY
TRBV4-1 | . | ASSHAANYGYT
TRBV2 | many | ASSLPTGQRPIYSNQPQH
TRBV10-3 | . | AISESVGREQF
TRBV11-3 | once | ASSLFGQGVYEQY
TRBV7-9 | . | ASSLGGGRGVNEQF
TRBV6-1 | few | ASRTSGSSSYNEQF
TRBV27 | once | ASSLSSVWYNEQF
TRBV5-1 | . | ASSLGAENTEAF
TRBV13 | . | ASSQVGWVGFSSYNEQF
TRBV2 | many | ASSENPNSYNEQF
TRBV6-2/TRBV6-3 | . | ASRPSGTVFYNEQF
TRBV2 | many | ASRPRGSSASGELF
TRBV15 | . | ATSREVAPGGYT
TRBV28 | . | ASSLTGGRRKKGYGYT
TRBV5-6 | few | ASSLVGATYNSPLH
TRBV20-1 | few | SARDRMTLH
TRBV6-2/TRBV6-3 | many | ASRPLAGENNEQF
TRBV5-4 | few | ASSLNSAGYGEKLF
TRBV28 | few | ASSFEGITGELF
TRBV18 | . | ASSPSRQGGYNEQF
TRBV3-1 | few | ASNVSPQNTEAF
TRBV20-1 | few | SAGTKETQY
TRBV7-2 | many | ASSVMDTPYNEQF
TRBV20-1 | . | SANRGLGANVLT
TRBV6-1 | . | ASRGLATDTQY
TRBV29-1 | few | SVALQGTSYNEQF
TRBV5-1 | . | ASSPNALGETQY
TRBV6-1 | . | ASRALYEQY
TRBV12-3/TRBV12-4 | many | ASLNQRGGGYNEQF
TRBV4-3 | few | ASRRTGGSNQPQH
TRBV27 | many | ASSSTPGQKFINYGYT
TRBV20-1 | many | SASTSGRYTYNEQF
TRBV12-3/TRBV12-4 | few | ASRGWGNTEAF
TRBV6-1 | many | ASRAGGANVLT
TRBV18 | many | ASSPVGGNTEAF
TRBV7-2 | . | ASSPRIGLAGGGEQY
TRBV7-2 | many | ASSGPQEQF
TRBV5-1 | few | ASKSGQPNEKLF
TRBV12-3/TRBV12-4 | few | ASTPGLPVRAYNEQF
TRBV7-2 | few | ASSNSGPYGYT
TRBV6-1 | . | ASIDQKSSYEQY